The 22 T cell receptor beta chains below come from one sample, sequenced in a study of blood T cells in healthy people across ages. With a J-beta primer mix and a sample-barcoded 5' primer, a second PCR ran about 7 to 11 cycles. TCRdb ran MiXCR on the 5' RACE reads and lists one entry per CDR3 protein. The data show 500,000 to 700,000 distinct CDR3 sequences, about 28% seen once. The sequencing input was blood. These receptors all stem from a woman of 80 years or more in good health.

V and J are TRBV5-1 and TRBJ1-1, with D maybe TRBD1 (5 bases). CDR3 size: 15 residues. The ends were cut back, 2 bases at V and 0 bases at J, with 11 bases in the middle. CDR1 is SGHRS and CDR2 is YFSETQ in the germline V gene. DNA for the CDR3: TGCGCCAGCAGCTTTGGGGGGACTATGAACACTGAAGCTTTCTTT. This encodes CASSFGGTMNTEAFF.

As regards this clonotype: It may be a read error: a sequence one base away is much more abundant. The CDR3 DNA sequence: TGTGCCAGCAGCTTAGAAGGGGACCGGCACAATGAGCAGTACTTC. Translating gives CASSLEGDRHNEQYF. The chain links TRBV7-2 to TRBJ2-5, with D tentatively TRBD1 or TRBD2 (5 bases each). V was trimmed by 1 base and J by 11 bases, leaving 20 bases between them. CDR3 length equals 15 residues. The germline CDR1 and CDR2 sequences are SGHTA and FQGNSA.

The chain combines TRBV12-5 with TRBJ2-1; TRBD2 aligns across 9 bases. The CDR3 is 17 residues long. V was clipped by 0 bases and J by 7 bases; unmatched bases: 10. Germline assignment: CDR1 LGHNT and CDR2 FRNRAP. The CDR3 region has the DNA TGTGCTAGTGGTTTGGTACTGGATTCTCTAGCGGGGAATGAGCAGTTCTTC. This codes for CASGLVLDSLAGNEQFF.

This clonotype occurred many times. The rearrangement joins TRBV6-2 or TRBV6-3 to TRBJ2-7, with D perhaps TRBD1 (6 bases). V was pared by 2 bases and J by 2 bases, with 10 bases between. There are 14 residues in the CDR3. The germline CDR1 and CDR2 sequences are MNHEY and SVGEGT. The chain's CDR3 is CASSYETGTYEQYF. The CDR3 coding sequence is TGTGCCAGCAGTTACGAGACAGGAACCTACGAGCAGTACTTC.

Comment on this clonotype: This sequence may be a read error, since a much larger clone differs from it by one base. The rearrangement joins TRBV3-1 to TRBJ2-1, with 9 bases identical to TRBD1. Trimming removed 8 bases from V and 6 bases from J; junction bases left unmatched: 8. The length of the CDR3 is 14 residues. From germline, CDR1 is LGHDT and CDR2 YNNKEL (reference sequence). DNA of the CDR3: TGTGCCAGCGGGTTAACAGGGGGCTCCAATGAGCAGTTCTTC. It codes for CASGLTGGSNEQFF.

This clonotype was seen at least ten times. The chain uses TRBV15 and TRBJ2-7; tentative D call: TRBD2 (6 bases). The CDR3 runs 14 residues. Germline CDR1 is LNHNV and CDR2 is YYDKDF (reference sequence). The V end lost 5 bases, the J end lost 1 base, and 12 bases lay between the germline ends. CDR3 nucleotide sequence: TGTGCCACCAGCCACGGCGGGGATTCCTACGAGCAGTACTTC. Translated: CATSHGGDSYEQYF.

This clonotype was detected only a few times. A much larger clone lies a single base off, so this may be a read error. V and J are TRBV6-5 and TRBJ1-2; tentatively, D is TRBD1 (6 bases). The CDR3 spans 14 residues. V lost 2 bases to trimming and J lost 4 bases, with 11 bases between them. Germline CDR1 and CDR2: MNHEY and SVGAGI. DNA of the CDR3: TGTGCCAGCAGTTACCAGGACAGTTGCTATGGCTACACCTTC. It encodes CASSYQDSCYGYTF.

The rearrangement links TRBV4-1 to TRBJ2-2; D is undetermined. The CDR3 is 14 residues long. Between the trimmed V and J ends, which lost 5 bases and 6 bases, there was a span of 13 bases. Germline values: CDR1 MGHRA, CDR2 YSYEKL. The chain's CDR3 is CASSSRRGAGELFF. DNA of the CDR3: TGCGCCAGCAGCTCTCGTCGTGGGGCCGGGGAGCTGTTTTTT.

The J gene is TRBJ2-2, the V gene TRBV5-1; the D call may be TRBD1 or TRBD2 (5 bases each). Germline values: CDR1 SGHRS, CDR2 YFSETQ. The CDR3 contains 14 residues. With 0 bases removed from V and 2 bases from J, the gap between germline ends came to 5 bases. This chain's CDR3 is CASSLGDNTGELFF. CDR3 nucleotide sequence: TGCGCCAGCAGCTTGGGGGACAACACCGGGGAGCTGTTTTTT. Full variable domain (rest looked up from reference TRBV5-1 and TRBJ2-2): KAGVTQTPRYLIKTRGQQVTLSCSPISGHRSVSWYQQTPGQGLQFLFEYFSETQRNKGNFPGRFSGRQFSNSRSEMNVSTLELGDSALYLCASSLGDNTGELFFGEGSRLTVL.

This clonotype was seen many times. The junction and the germline gene differ at one end; a read error may be behind it. V gene TRBV5-1 combines with J gene TRBJ2-7, with unresolved D. The CDR3 length is 15 residues. CDR1 is SGHRS and CDR2 is YFSETQ in the germline V gene. CDR3 sequence reads: CASSLGPGRSDEQYF. As DNA, the CDR3 is TGCGCCAGCAGTTTGGGCCCCGGAAGGTCGGACGAGCAGTACTTC.

A word on this clonotype: This clone may be a read error of a much larger clone one base away. The final CDR3 position lacks the conserved phenylalanine or tryptophan, pointing to a likely read error. The gene calls are TRBV12-3 or TRBV12-4 and TRBJ2-3; D perhaps matches TRBD2 (5 bases). Trimming stripped 6 bases from V and 0 bases from J, with 10 bases between. This CDR3 is 14 amino acids long. CDR3 nucleotide sequence: TGTGCCAGCAGGCGGGCGTTTAGCACAGATACGCAGTATTGT. It translates to CASRRAFSTDTQYC.

At least ten counts were recorded for this clonotype. J is TRBJ1-1 and V is TRBV11-2, with D perhaps matching TRBD1 (6 bases). This CDR3 is 15 amino acids long. Trimming left V 5 bases short and J 0 bases short, with 13 bases between. CDR1 and CDR2 (germline): SGHAT, FQNNGV. The CDR3 reads CASSRSRGLNTEAFF. The CDR3 bases are TGTGCCAGCAGCCGATCCCGGGGGCTGAACACTGAAGCTTTCTTT.

The sample holds many counts of this clonotype. V gene TRBV15 combines with J gene TRBJ2-7, with 8 bases fitting TRBD2. CDR1 and CDR2 from the germline V gene are LNHNV and YYDKDF (reference sequence). Trimming removed 5 bases from V and 3 bases from J; junction bases left unmatched: 15. The CDR3 contains 17 residues. The CDR3 protein is CATSRVTGSGGHYEQYF. In DNA form, the CDR3 reads TGTGCCACCAGCCGAGTAACTGGGAGCGGGGGCCACTACGAGCAGTACTTC.

CDR3 residues: CASSLDRPGDTQYF. CDR3 sequence (DNA): TGCGCCAGCAGCTTGGACAGGCCCGGAGATACGCAGTATTTT. The chain combines TRBV5-1 with TRBJ2-3; tentatively, D is TRBD1 (5 bases). This CDR3 comprises 14 residues. Trimming shortened V by 0 bases and J by 5 bases, and 10 bases separated the two germline ends. Germline CDR1 and CDR2: SGHRS and YFSETQ.

This clonotype was picked up many times. The V and J genes are TRBV11-2 and TRBJ2-3; no reliable D call. The V end was cut by 0 bases, the J end by 0 bases, with 7 bases between. CDR1 and CDR2 (germline): SGHAT, FQNNGV. The CDR3 has 15 amino acids. The DNA for the CDR3 is TGTGCCAGCAGCTTAGATATTGGTAGCACAGATACGCAGTATTTT. Its translation is CASSLDIGSTDTQYF. Full variable domain (missing parts from reference TRBV11-2 and TRBJ2-3): EAGVAQSPRYKIIEKRQSVAFWCNPISGHATLYWYQQILGQGPKLLIQFQNNGVVDDSQLPKDRFSAERLKGVDSTLKIQPAKLEDSAVYLCASSLDIGSTDTQYFGPGTRLTVL.

This clonotype came up many times. The chain has TRBV20-1 and TRBJ2-7, with 8 bases identical to TRBD2. Per the germline V gene, CDR1 is DFQATT and CDR2 is SNEGSKA (reference sequence). The CDR3 is made up of 16 amino acids. V shed 0 bases, J shed 0 bases, and the junction held 7 bases outside the gene matches. The CDR3 DNA is TGCAGTGCTAGAGATCCGGGGGGGAGAAGCTCCTACGAGCAGTACTTC. This sequence encodes CSARDPGGRSSYEQYF.

On this clonotype itself: It may be a read error: a sequence one base away is much more abundant. The chain links TRBV4-1 to TRBJ2-7; 12 positions agree with TRBD2. CDR3 length equals 15 residues. Germline CDR1 reads MGHRA; CDR2 reads YSYEKL. The CDR3 region is CASGQGLAGTYEQYF. DNA for the CDR3: TGCGCCAGCGGCCAAGGACTAGCGGGGACCTACGAGCAGTACTTC.

The J gene is TRBJ1-5, the V gene TRBV20-1, with D tentatively TRBD1 (5 bases). Germline CDR1 DFQATT, CDR2 SNEGSKA (reference sequence). The CDR3 runs to 16 residues. V was trimmed by 2 bases and J by 10 bases, leaving 24 bases between them. CDR3 loop: CSARWAGRTQWSPQHF. The CDR3 DNA sequence: TGCAGTGCTAGATGGGCGGGACGAACCCAATGGAGCCCCCAGCATTTT.

This clonotype was found many times. Possible read error: a much larger clone is one base away. The J gene is TRBJ2-5, the V gene TRBV7-2, with a weak D call TRBD2 (6 bases). The CDR3 extends over 12 amino acids. The V end was cut by 5 bases, the J end by 11 bases, with 15 bases between. Germline V gene sequence: CDR1 SGHTA, CDR2 FQGNSA. The CDR3 spells CASSLPPAGQYF. In DNA form, the CDR3 reads TGTGCCAGCAGCCTACCGCCGGCGGGGCAGTACTTC.

The rearrangement links TRBV3-1 to TRBJ1-2, with 7 bases matching TRBD1. Per germline, CDR1 LGHDT and CDR2 YNNKEL (reference sequence). This CDR3 is built from 12 residues. V dropped 1 base and J dropped 12; count of bases not matched to a gene: 5. CDR3 nucleotide sequence: TGTGCCAGCAGCCAAGGACAGGGATTTCACACCTTC. Translated: CASSQGQGFHTF. Drawing the rest from reference TRBV3-1 and TRBJ1-2, the complete variable domain is DTAVSQTPKYLVTQMGNDKSIKCEQNLGHDTMYWYKQDSKKFLKIMFSYNNKELIINETVPNRFSPKSPDKAHLNLHINSLELGDSAVYFCASSQGQGFHTFGSGTRLTVV.

The chain is built from TRBV20-1 and TRBJ1-5; D unresolved. The CDR3 extends over 16 amino acids. V was cut by 5 bases and J by 0 bases, with 17 bases left in between. Germline lookup yields CDR1 DFQATT and CDR2 SNEGSKA (reference sequence). The CDR3 bases are TGCAGTGCTCTCTGGGGTCAGGTCAATAGCAATCAGCCCCAGCATTTT. It is translated as CSALWGQVNSNQPQHF.

Comment on this clonotype: A clone one base away is much larger, so this may be a read error. The V and J genes are TRBV27 and TRBJ1-1, with a possible D match to TRBD1 (6 bases). The germline V gene encodes CDR1 MNHEY and CDR2 SMNVEV (reference sequence). The CDR3 loop spans 14 amino acids. The CDR3 region has the DNA TGTGCCGGCAGTCGTCAGGGGTGGAACACTGAAGCTTTCTTT. Protein: CAGSRQGWNTEAFF.